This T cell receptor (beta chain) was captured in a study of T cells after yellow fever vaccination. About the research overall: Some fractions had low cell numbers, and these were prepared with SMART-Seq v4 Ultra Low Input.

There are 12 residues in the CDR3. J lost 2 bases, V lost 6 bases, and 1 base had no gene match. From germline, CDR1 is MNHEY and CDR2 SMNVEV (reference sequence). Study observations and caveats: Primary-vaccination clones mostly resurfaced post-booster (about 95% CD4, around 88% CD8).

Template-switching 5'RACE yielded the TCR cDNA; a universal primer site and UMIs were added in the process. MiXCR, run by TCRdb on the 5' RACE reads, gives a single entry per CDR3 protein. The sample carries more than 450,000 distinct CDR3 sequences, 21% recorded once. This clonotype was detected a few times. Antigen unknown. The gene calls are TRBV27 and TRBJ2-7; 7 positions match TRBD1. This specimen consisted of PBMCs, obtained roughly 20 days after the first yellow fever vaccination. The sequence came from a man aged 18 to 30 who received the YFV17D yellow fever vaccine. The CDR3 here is CASRGQTYEQYF. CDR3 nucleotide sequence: TGTGCCAGCAGGGGACAGACCTACGAGCAGTACTTC.